Listed here are 6 T cell receptor beta chains from one sample, sequenced in a study of cytotoxic CD8 clonotypes in ibrutinib-treated CLL. Repertoires were generated with immunoSEQ multiplex PCR, while TCRdb's copy carries only in-frame clones and drops some. The profile covers about 30,000 clones, with 57% appearing a single time and 5.1% taken by the ten largest. This sample comprised PBMCs, obtained before ibrutinib treatment. Receptor source: a human donor with chronic lymphocytic leukemia.

V and J are TRBV28 and TRBJ1-4, with 7 nucleotides matching TRBD1. The V and J ends lost 7 bases and 0 bases, in that order; junction bases with no gene match: 14. Germline assignment: CDR1 MDHEN and CDR2 SYDVKM. The CDR3 contains 18 residues. CDR3 nucleotides: TGTGCCAGCAATAACCCTCGGGACAGCACGTCAACTAATGAAAAACTGTTTTTT. Protein sequence: CASNNPRDSTSTNEKLFF.

The chain has TRBV29-1 and TRBJ1-4, with D possibly TRBD1 on 5 matching bases. The V end lost 2 bases, the J end lost 8 bases, and 18 bases lay between the germline ends. CDR3 length: 15 amino acids. In germline, CDR1 is SQVTM, CDR2 ANQGSEA. The CDR3 DNA reads TGCAGCGTTGAACTCTTAGGGGAACGTAAGGAAAAACTGTTTTTT. Protein: CSVELLGERKEKLFF.

This clone was recorded a few times. The rearrangement joins TRBV5-1 to TRBJ2-2, with D hard to call. The germline CDR1 and CDR2 sequences are SGHRS and YFSETQ. Trimming took 0 bases from V and 0 from J, leaving 3 bases between them. The CDR3 loop spans 14 amino acids. The CDR3 DNA reads as TGCGCCAGCAGCTTGGTCTCGAACACCGGGGAGCTGTTTTTT. Encoded protein: CASSLVSNTGELFF.

This rearrangement joins TRBV18 to TRBJ2-7, with a weak D call TRBD2 (5 bases). Germline values: CDR1 KGHSH, CDR2 LQKENI. The V end lost 3 bases, the J end lost 6 bases, and 9 bases lay between the germline ends. The CDR3 is 12 amino acids. The CDR3 here is CASSPYAGEQYF. The CDR3 bases are TGTGCCAGCTCACCGTATGCGGGCGAGCAGTACTTC. The full variable domain, completed using reference TRBV18 and TRBJ2-7, is NAGVMQNPRHLVRRRGQEARLRCSPMKGHSHVYWYRQLPEEGLKFMVYLQKENIIDESGMPKERFSAEFPKEGPSILRIQQVVRGDSAAYFCASSPYAGEQYFGPGTRLTVT.

This clone was seen more than once but under ten times. The J gene is TRBJ2-7, the V gene TRBV18; the match to TRBD1 covers 8 bases. Germline CDR1 KGHSH, CDR2 LQKENI. The CDR3 spans 11 residues. J gave up 12 bases and V 5 bases, and 6 bases lay outside the gene matches. DNA for the CDR3: TGTGCCAGCTCATCCGGACAGGGCCCGTACTTC. Translating it yields CASSSGQGPYF.

This clone was seen only a few times. The genes are TRBV7-8 and TRBJ1-1; a possible D gene is TRBD1 (6 bases). In germline, CDR1 is SGHVS, CDR2 FQNEAQ. Trimming cost V 5 bases and J 6 bases, with 13 bases left between them. The CDR3 runs to 13 residues. CDR3 amino acids: CASSLYREAEAFF. CDR3 coding DNA: TGTGCCAGCAGCCTCTACAGGGAGGCTGAAGCTTTCTTT.